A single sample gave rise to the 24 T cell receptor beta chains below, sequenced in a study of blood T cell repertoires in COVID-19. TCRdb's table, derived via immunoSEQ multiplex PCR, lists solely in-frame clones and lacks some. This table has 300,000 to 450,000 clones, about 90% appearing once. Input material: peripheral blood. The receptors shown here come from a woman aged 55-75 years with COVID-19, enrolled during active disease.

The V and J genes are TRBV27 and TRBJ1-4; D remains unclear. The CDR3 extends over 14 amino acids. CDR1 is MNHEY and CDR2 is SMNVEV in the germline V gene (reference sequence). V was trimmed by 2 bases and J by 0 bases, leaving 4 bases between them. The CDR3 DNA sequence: TGTGCCAGCAGTTTAGGAGCAACTAATGAAAAACTGTTTTTT. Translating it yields CASSLGATNEKLFF.

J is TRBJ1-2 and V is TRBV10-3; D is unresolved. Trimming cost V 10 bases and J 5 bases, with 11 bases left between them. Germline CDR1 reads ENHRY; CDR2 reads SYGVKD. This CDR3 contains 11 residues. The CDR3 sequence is CATRGAYGYTF. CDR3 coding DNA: TGTGCCACCCGAGGAGCGTATGGCTACACCTTC.

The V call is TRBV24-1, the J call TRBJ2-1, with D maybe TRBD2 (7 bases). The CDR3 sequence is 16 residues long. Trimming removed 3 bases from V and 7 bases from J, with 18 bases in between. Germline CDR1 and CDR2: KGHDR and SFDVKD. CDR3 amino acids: CATSDPRGGQGNEQFF. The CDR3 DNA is TGTGCCACCAGTGATCCCCGCGGGGGCCAGGGGAATGAGCAGTTCTTC.

The CDR3 here is CASSLADREDGYTF. Written as DNA, the CDR3 is TGTGCCAGCAGCTTAGCGGACAGGGAGGATGGCTACACCTTC. The V and J genes are TRBV7-9 and TRBJ1-2, with TRBD1 matching 8 bases. V gave up 0 bases and J gave up 6 bases; unmatched junction bases: 3. CDR3 length: 14 amino acids. Germline loops: CDR1 SEHNR, CDR2 FQNEAQ (reference sequence).

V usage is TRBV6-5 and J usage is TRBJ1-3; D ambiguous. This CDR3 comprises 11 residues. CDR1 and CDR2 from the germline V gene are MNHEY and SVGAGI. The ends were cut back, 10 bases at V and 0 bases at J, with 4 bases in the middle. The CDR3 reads CATRSGNTIYF. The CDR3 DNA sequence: TGTGCCACCCGCTCTGGAAACACCATATATTTT.

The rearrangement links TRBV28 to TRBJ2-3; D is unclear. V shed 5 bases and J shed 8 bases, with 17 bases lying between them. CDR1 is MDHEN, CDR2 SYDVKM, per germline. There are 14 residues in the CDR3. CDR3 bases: TGTGCCAGCAGTCCTAAAATAGCCGGCGTTACGCAGTATTTT. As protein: CASSPKIAGVTQYF.

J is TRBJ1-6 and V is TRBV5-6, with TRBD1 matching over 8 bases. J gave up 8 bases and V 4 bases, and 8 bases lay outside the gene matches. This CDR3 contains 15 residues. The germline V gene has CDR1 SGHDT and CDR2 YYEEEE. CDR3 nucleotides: TGTGCCAGCAGCACAGGACAGGGCTGGGATTCACCCCTCCACTTT. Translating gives CASSTGQGWDSPLHF.

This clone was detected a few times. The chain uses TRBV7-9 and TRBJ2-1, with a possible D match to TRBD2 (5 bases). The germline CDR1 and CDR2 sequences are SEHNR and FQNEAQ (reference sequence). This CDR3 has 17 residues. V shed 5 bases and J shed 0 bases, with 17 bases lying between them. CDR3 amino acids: CASSPRRGSPSYNEQFF. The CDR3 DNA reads TGTGCCAGCAGCCCCCGACGGGGTTCCCCCTCCTACAATGAGCAGTTCTTC.

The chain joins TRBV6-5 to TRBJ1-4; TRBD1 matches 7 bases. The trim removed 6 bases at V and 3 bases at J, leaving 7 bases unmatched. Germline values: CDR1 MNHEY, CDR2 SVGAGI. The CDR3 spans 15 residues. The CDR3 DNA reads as TGTGCCAGCAGATGGACAGGCGGGGCTAATGAAAAACTGTTTTTT. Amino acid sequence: CASRWTGGANEKLFF.

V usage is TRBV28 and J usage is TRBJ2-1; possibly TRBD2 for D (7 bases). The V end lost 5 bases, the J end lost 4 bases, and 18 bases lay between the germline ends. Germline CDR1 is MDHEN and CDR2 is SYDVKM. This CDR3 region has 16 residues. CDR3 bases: TGTGCCAGCAGTCCCTTCGGGAAGGGGGGGTACAATGAGCAGTTCTTC. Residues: CASSPFGKGGYNEQFF.

The CDR3 sequence: CASSLGGQGWYEQYF. The CDR3 region has the DNA TGTGCCAGCAGCCTAGGGGGACAGGGTTGGTACGAGCAGTACTTC. The rearrangement joins TRBV28 to TRBJ2-7; 9 nucleotides match TRBD1. The V gene end was trimmed by 6 bases and the J gene end by 4 bases; junction bases not matched to a gene: 10. The CDR3 is made up of 15 amino acids. The germline gives CDR1 MDHEN, CDR2 SYDVKM.

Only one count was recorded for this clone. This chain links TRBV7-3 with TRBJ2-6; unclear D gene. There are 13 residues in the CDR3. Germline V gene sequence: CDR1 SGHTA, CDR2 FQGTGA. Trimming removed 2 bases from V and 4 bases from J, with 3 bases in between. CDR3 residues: CASSLPGANVLTF. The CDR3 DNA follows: TGTGCCAGCAGCTTACCAGGGGCCAACGTCCTGACTTTC.

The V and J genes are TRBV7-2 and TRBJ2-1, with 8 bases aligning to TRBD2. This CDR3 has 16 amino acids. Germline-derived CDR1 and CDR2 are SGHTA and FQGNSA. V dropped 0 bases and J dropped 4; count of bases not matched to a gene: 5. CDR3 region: CASSLAPAGVYNEQFF. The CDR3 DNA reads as TGTGCCAGCAGCTTAGCGCCAGCGGGGGTATACAATGAGCAGTTCTTC.

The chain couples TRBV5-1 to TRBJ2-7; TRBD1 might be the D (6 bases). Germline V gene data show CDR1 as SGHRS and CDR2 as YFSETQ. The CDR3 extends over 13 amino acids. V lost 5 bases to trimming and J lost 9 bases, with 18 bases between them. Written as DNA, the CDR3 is TGCGCCAGCAGTTCATCAGGGGCCGACGGGCAGTACTTC. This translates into CASSSSGADGQYF.

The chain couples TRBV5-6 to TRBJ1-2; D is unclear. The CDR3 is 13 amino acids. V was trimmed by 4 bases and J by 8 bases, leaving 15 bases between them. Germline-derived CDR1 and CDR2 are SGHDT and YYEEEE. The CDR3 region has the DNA TGTGCCAGCAGCCCAGATAACTACCGGGGCTACACCTTC. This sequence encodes CASSPDNYRGYTF.

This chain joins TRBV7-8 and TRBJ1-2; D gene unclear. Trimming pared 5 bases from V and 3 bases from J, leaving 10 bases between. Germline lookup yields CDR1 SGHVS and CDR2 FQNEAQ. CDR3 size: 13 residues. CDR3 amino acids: CASSRTGDYGYTF. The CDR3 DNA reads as TGTGCCAGCAGCCGGACCGGGGACTATGGCTACACCTTC.

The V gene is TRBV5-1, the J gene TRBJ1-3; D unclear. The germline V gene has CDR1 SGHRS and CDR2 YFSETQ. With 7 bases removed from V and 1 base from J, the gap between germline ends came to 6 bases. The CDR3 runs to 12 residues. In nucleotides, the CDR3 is TGCGCCAGCCGGGGTTCTGGAAACACCATATATTTT. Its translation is CASRGSGNTIYF.

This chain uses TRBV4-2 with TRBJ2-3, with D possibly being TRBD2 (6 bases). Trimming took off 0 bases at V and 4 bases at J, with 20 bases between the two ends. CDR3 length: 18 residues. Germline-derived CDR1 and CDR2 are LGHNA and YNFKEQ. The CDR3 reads CASSQEEGLLGSADTQYF. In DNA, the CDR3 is TGTGCCAGCAGCCAAGAGGAGGGTCTTCTCGGGTCCGCAGATACGCAGTATTTT.

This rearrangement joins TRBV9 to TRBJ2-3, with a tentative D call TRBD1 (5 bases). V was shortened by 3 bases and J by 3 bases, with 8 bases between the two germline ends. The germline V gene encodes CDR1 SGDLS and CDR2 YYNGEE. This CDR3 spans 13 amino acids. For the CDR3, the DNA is TGTGCCAGCAGCGCGGCAGGGACAGATACGCAGTATTTT. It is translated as CASSAAGTDTQYF.

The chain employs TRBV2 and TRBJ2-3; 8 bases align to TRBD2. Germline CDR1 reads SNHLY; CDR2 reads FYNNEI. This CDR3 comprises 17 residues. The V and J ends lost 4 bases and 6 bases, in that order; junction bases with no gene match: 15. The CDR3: CASSGAPGLESSDTQYF. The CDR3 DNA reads TGTGCCAGCAGTGGAGCCCCGGGACTAGAGTCGTCGGATACGCAGTATTTT.

CDR3 protein: CASTRLAGSTDTQYF. Here the CDR3 DNA reads TGTGCCAGCACCAGACTAGCGGGGAGCACAGATACGCAGTATTTT. The V and J genes are TRBV7-6 and TRBJ2-3, with 11 bases identical to TRBD2. The CDR3 consists of 15 residues. From germline, CDR1 is SGHVS and CDR2 FNYEAQ. Losses at the gene ends were 7 bases for V and 0 bases for J; bases not matched to a gene: 3.

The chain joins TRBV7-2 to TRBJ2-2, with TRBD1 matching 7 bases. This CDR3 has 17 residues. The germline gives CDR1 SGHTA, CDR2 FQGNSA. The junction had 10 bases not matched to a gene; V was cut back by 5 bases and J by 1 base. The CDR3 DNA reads TGTGCCAGCAGCGTACGACAGGGCAACCGGAACACCGGGGAGCTGTTTTTT. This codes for CASSVRQGNRNTGELFF.

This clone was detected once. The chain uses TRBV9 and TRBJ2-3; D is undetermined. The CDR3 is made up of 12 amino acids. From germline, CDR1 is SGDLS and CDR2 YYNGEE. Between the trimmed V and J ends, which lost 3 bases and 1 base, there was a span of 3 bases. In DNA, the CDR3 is TGTGCCAGCAGCGCTCGCACAGATACGCAGTATTTT. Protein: CASSARTDTQYF.

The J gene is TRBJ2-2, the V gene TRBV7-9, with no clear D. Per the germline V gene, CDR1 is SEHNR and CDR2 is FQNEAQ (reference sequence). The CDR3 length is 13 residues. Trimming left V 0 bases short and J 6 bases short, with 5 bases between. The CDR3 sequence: CASSLAPPGELFF. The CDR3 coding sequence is TGTGCCAGCAGCTTAGCCCCTCCCGGGGAGCTGTTTTTT. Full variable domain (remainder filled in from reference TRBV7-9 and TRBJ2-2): DTGVSQNPRHKITKRGQNVTFRCDPISEHNRLYWYRQTLGQGPEFLTYFQNEAQLEKSRLLSDRFSAERPKGSFSTLEIQRTEQGDSAMYLCASSLAPPGELFFGEGSRLTVL.